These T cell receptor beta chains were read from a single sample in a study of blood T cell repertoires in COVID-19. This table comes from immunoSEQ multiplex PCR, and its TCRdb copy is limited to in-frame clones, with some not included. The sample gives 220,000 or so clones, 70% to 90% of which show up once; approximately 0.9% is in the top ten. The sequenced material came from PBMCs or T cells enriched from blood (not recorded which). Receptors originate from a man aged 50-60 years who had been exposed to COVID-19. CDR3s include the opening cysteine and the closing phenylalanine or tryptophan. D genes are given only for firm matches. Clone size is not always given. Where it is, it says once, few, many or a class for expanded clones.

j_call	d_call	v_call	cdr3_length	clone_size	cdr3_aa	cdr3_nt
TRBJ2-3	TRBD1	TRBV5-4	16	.	CASSTRPGQGADTQYF	TGTGCCAGCAGCACCCGACCGGGACAGGGGGCGGATACGCAGTATTTT
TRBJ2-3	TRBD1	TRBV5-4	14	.	CASSFGTDPSTQYF	TGTGCCAGCAGCTTTGGGACAGATCCCTCTACGCAGTATTTT
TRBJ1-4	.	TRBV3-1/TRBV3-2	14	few	CASRRGSTNEKLFF	TGTGCCAGCAGAAGGGGTTCCACTAATGAAAAACTGTTTTTT
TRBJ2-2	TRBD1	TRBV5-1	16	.	CASSSTGDSVTGELFF	TGCGCCAGCAGCTCAACCGGGGACAGTGTAACCGGGGAGCTGTTTTTT
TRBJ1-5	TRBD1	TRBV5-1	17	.	CASSPGTGDLGNQPQHF	TGCGCCAGCAGCCCCGGGACAGGGGATCTGGGCAATCAGCCCCAGCATTTT
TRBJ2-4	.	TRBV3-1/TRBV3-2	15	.	CASSQGLGRANIQYF	TGTGCCAGCAGCCAGGGACTGGGCAGGGCGAACATTCAGTACTTC
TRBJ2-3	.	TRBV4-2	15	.	CASSLGRGRTDTQYF	TGTGCCAGCAGCCTAGGGCGGGGTCGCACAGATACGCAGTATTTT
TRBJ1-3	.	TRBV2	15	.	CASSRQAISGNTIYF	TGTGCCAGCAGCCGACAGGCGATATCTGGAAACACCATATATTTT
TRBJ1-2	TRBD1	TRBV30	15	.	CAWSTPQGWNYGYTF	TGTGCCTGGAGTACCCCACAGGGGTGGAACTATGGCTACACCTTC
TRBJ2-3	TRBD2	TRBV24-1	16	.	CATSPGTSGITDTQYF	TGTGCCACCAGCCCCGGGACTAGCGGGATAACAGATACGCAGTATTTT
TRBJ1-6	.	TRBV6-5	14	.	CASGNKGVLSPLHF	TGTGCCAGCGGTAATAAGGGGGTCCTTTCACCCCTCCACTTT
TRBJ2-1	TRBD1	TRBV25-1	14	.	CASSEGQGYNEQFF	TGTGCCAGCAGTGAAGGACAGGGCTACAATGAGCAGTTCTTC
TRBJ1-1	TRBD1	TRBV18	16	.	CASSTGGAGVNTEAFF	TGTGCCAGCTCAACAGGGGGCGCGGGGGTAAACACTGAAGCTTTCTTT
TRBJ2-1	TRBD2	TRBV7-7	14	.	CASSHSAGNNEQFF	TGTGCTAGCAGCCATTCAGCGGGAAACAATGAGCAGTTCTTC
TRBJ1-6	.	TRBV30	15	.	CAWSIRGSLNSPLHF	TGTGCCTGGAGTATTCGCGGATCTCTTAATTCACCCCTCCACTTT
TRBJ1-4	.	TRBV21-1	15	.	CASSKVRITNEKLFF	TGTGCCAGCAGCAAAGTGCGGATAACTAATGAAAAACTGTTTTTT
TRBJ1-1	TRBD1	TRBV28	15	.	CASRMTGVIGRGAFF	TGTGCCAGCAGAATGACAGGGGTGATAGGCCGGGGAGCTTTCTTT
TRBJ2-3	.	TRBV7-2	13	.	CASSLAITGTQYF	TGTGCCAGCAGCTTAGCGATAACTGGTACGCAGTATTTT
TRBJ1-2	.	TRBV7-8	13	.	CASSHDRVYGYTF	TGTGCCAGCAGCCACGACAGAGTCTATGGCTACACCTTC
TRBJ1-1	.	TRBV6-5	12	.	CASSPSVTEAFF	TGTGCCAGCAGTCCTTCGGTAACTGAAGCTTTCTTT
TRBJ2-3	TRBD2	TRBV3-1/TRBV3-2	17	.	CASSQVSGTSGTDTQYF	TGTGCCAGCAGCCAAGTTTCCGGGACTAGCGGCACAGATACGCAGTATTTT
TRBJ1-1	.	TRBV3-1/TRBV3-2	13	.	CASSQDYNTEAFF	TGTGCCAGCAGCCAAGATTATAACACTGAAGCTTTCTTT
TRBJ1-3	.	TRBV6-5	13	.	CASSYSLGNTIYF	TGTGCCAGCAGTTACTCTCTAGGAAACACCATATATTTT
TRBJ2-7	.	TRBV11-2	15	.	CASSENRDLSYEQYF	TGTGCCAGCAGCGAGAACCGGGACTTATCCTACGAGCAGTACTTC
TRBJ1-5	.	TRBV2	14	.	CASNRVSSNQPQHF	TGTGCCAGTAACAGGGTATCGAGCAATCAGCCCCAGCATTTT
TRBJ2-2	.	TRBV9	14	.	CASSLDSNTGELFF	TGTGCCAGCAGCTTGGACAGCAACACCGGGGAGCTGTTTTTT
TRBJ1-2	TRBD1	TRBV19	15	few	CASSTSGTDNYGYTF	TGTGCCAGTAGTACCTCCGGGACAGACAACTATGGCTACACCTTC
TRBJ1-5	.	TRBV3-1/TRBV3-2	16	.	CASSQDFQPGNQPQHF	TGTGCCAGCAGCCAAGATTTCCAACCGGGCAATCAGCCCCAGCATTTT
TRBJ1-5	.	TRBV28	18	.	CASSLYDLRAGGNQPQHF	TGTGCCAGCAGTTTATATGATTTGCGGGCGGGGGGCAATCAGCCCCAGCATTTT
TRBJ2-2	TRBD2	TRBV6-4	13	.	CASSDGGAGELFF	TGTGCCAGCAGTGACGGGGGGGCCGGGGAGCTGTTTTTT
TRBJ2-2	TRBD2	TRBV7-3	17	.	CASSLVGGSFNTGELFF	TGTGCCAGCAGCTTAGTTGGCGGGAGCTTTAACACCGGGGAGCTGTTTTTT
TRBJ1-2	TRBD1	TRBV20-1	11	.	CSASGGHGYTF	TGCAGTGCGTCAGGGGGGCATGGCTACACCTTC
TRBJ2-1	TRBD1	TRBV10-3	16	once	CAISDPGQGVDNEQFF	TGTGCCATCAGTGATCCGGGACAGGGGGTAGACAATGAGCAGTTCTTC
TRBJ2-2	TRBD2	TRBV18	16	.	CASSPQSGRVTGELFF	TGTGCCAGCTCACCACAGAGCGGGAGGGTCACCGGGGAGCTGTTTTTT
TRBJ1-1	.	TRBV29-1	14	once	CSVLPPPSNTEAFF	TGCAGCGTCCTACCCCCACCGTCGAACACTGAAGCTTTCTTT
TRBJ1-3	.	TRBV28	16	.	CASSQAGGWTGNTIYF	TGTGCCAGCAGTCAGGCCGGAGGCTGGACTGGAAACACCATATATTTT
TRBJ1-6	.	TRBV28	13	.	CASSPGLNSPLHF	TGTGCCAGCAGTCCCGGTCTGAATTCACCCCTCCACTTT
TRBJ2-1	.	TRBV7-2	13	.	CASSFRGNNEQFF	TGTGCCAGCAGCTTCAGGGGCAACAATGAGCAGTTCTTC
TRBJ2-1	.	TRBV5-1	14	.	CASSLISSYNEQFF	TGCGCCAGCAGCTTGATTAGCTCCTACAATGAGCAGTTCTTC
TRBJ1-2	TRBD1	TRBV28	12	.	CASNRGSYGYTF	TGTGCCAGCAACAGGGGCAGCTATGGCTACACCTTC
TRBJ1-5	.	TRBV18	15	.	CASSGGHGGNQPQHF	TGTGCCAGCTCAGGGGGACATGGTGGCAATCAGCCCCAGCATTTT
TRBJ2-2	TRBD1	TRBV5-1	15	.	CASSQGTANTGELFF	TGCGCCAGCAGCCAAGGGACAGCGAACACCGGGGAGCTGTTTTTT
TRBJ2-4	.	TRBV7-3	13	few	CASSPEGGNIQYF	TGTGCCAGCAGTCCGGAAGGAGGAAACATTCAGTACTTC
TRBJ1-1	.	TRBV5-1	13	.	CASSLFRGTEAFF	TGCGCCAGCAGCTTATTCCGGGGGACTGAAGCTTTCTTT
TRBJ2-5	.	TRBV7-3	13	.	CASSTSGGETQYF	TGTGCCAGCAGCACTTCAGGCGGGGAGACCCAGTACTTC